The sample holds a few counts of the clone carrying this T cell receptor (beta chain). Its target is unknown. The record originates from a study of cytomegalovirus exposure and HLA in healthy donors. Looking at the study overall: It was reported in a later analysis that the roughly 120 validation repertoires used the same platform as the roughly 640 first-cohort repertoires.

Study-wide results and limits: The CMV antigen specificity of three CMV-associated chains was confirmed through in vitro analysis. TCR beta chains numbering roughly 150 were designated cytomegalovirus-associated.

Per the germline V gene, CDR1 is SGHNT and CDR2 is YENEEA. V was pared by 5 bases and J by 8 bases, with 10 bases between. The CDR3 loop spans 13 amino acids. Produced via immunoSEQ multiplex PCR; TCRdb's table is partial and in-frame only. Altogether 90,000 to 150,000 clones are present, around 87% being singletons, with the ten largest covering nearly 6.5%. Sequencing was performed on PBMCs. The genes are TRBV11-3 and TRBJ1-6; D may be TRBD1 (5 bases). This sequence was found in a woman aged 18 to 35 in good health and CMV-seropositive. The CDR3 region has the DNA TGTGCCAGCAGCCCGACGACAGATTCACCCCTCCACTTT. Translation gives CASSPTTDSPLHF.